The clone carrying this TCR beta chain has only one observation. All enrollees were roughly 18 to 95 years old and from 20 to 30 US areas. These data belong to a study of blood T cell repertoires in COVID-19. Across the study: From the United States, Italy and Spain came samples of acute and convalescent COVID-19.

TCRdb's table, derived via immunoSEQ multiplex PCR, lists solely in-frame clones and lacks some. The sample lists roughly 140,000 clones, around 84% occurring once. Trimming took 2 bases from V and 5 from J; bases not matched to a gene: 7. Germline CDR1 and CDR2: KGHSH and LQKENI. The CDR3 loop spans 15 amino acids. The receptor comes from a man aged 50-60 years who had recovered from COVID-19. The chain couples TRBV18 to TRBJ1-2, with TRBD1 identical over 8 bases. Sequences were obtained from PBMCs or T cells enriched from blood (not recorded which). For the CDR3, the DNA is TGTGCCAGCTCACCAACTAATACAGGGGGATATGGCTACACCTTC. Translating it yields CASSPTNTGGYGYTF.